This T cell receptor beta chain comes out of a study of cytomegalovirus exposure and HLA in healthy donors. Trimming took 2 bases from V and 12 from J, leaving 12 bases between them. The CDR3 is 12 residues long. The germline CDR1 and CDR2 sequences are SGDLS and YYNGEE. Profiling relied on immunoSEQ multiplex PCR, and the TCRdb table lists in-frame clones only, not all of them. The table includes around 300,000 clones, about 90% detected once. The sample comprised PBMCs. The rearrangement uses TRBV9 and TRBJ2-1; D unclear. This TCR derives from a woman aged 25-40 years in good health and CMV-seropositive. The CDR3 DNA reads as TGTGCCAGCAGCGTGGGTAGCAACACGCAGTTCTTC. It encodes CASSVGSNTQFF.